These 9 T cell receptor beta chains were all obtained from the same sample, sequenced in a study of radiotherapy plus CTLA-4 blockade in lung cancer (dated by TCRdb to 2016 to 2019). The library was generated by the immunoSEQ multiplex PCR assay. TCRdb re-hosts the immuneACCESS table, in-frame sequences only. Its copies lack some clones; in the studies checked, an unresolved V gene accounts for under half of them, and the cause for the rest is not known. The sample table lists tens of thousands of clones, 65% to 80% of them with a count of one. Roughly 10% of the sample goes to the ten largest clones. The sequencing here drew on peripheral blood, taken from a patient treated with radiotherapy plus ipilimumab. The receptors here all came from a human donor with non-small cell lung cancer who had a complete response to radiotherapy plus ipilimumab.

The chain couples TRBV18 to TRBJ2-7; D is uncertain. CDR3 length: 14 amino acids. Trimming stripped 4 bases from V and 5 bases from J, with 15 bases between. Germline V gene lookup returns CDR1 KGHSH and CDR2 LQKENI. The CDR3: CASSQYEGMDEQYF. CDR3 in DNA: TGTGCCAGCTCACAGTATGAAGGGATGGACGAGCAGTACTTC.

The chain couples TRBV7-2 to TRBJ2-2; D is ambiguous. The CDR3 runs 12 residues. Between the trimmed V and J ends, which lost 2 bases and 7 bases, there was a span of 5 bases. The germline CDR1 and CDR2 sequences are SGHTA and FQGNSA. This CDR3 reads CASSLYDGELFF. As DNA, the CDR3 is TGTGCCAGCAGCTTATATGACGGGGAGCTGTTTTTT. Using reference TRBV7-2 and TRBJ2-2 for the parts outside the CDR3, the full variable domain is GAGVSQSPSNKVTEKGKDVELRCDPISGHTALYWYRQSLGQGLEFLIYFQGNSAPDKSGLPSDRFSAERTGGSVSTLTIQRTQQEDSAVYLCASSLYDGELFFGEGSRLTVL.

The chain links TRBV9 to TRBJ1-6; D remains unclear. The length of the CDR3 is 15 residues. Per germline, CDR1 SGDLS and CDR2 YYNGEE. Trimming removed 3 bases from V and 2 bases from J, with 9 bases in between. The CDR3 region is CASSEWVTYNSPLHF. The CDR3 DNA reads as TGTGCCAGCAGCGAGTGGGTAACCTATAATTCACCCCTCCACTTT.

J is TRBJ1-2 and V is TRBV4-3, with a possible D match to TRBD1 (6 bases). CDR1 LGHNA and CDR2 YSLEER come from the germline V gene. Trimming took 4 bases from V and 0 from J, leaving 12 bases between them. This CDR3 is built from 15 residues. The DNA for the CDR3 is TGCGCCAGCAGCCGCGAGTGGACAGCTAACTATGGCTACACCTTC. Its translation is CASSREWTANYGYTF.

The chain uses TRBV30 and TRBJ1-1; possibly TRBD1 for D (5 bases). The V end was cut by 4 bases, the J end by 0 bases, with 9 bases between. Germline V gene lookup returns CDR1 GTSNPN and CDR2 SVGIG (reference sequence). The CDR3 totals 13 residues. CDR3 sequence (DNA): TGTGCCTGGAACAGGATGATGAACACTGAAGCTTTCTTT. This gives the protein CAWNRMMNTEAFF.

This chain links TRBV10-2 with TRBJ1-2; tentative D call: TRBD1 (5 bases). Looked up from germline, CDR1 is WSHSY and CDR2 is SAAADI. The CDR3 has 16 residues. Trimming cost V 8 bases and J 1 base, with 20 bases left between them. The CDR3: CASAPRQSALNYGYTF. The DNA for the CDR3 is TGCGCCAGCGCTCCCCGACAGTCAGCGCTTAACTATGGCTACACCTTC.

CDR3 DNA: TGTGCCTGGAGTGTCTGGGGCAGGGGATTGACTGAAGCTTTCTTT. Its protein is CAWSVWGRGLTEAFF. The chain has TRBV30 and TRBJ1-1; the D gene is possibly TRBD1 (6 bases). This CDR3 has 15 amino acids. Trimming shortened V by 0 bases and J by 5 bases, and 16 bases separated the two germline ends. Germline CDR1 and CDR2: GTSNPN and SVGIG (reference sequence).

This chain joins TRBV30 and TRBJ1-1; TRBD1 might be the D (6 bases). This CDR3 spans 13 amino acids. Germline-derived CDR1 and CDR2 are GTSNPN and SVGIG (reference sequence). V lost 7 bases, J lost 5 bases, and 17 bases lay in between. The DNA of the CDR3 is TGTGCCTCACGGGGGCAGGCGTATACTGAAGCTTTCTTT. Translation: CASRGQAYTEAFF.

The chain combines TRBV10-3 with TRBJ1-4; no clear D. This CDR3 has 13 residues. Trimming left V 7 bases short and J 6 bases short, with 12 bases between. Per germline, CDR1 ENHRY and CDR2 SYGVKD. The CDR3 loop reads CAIKPRSDEKLFF. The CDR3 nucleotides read TGTGCCATCAAACCCCGTTCAGATGAAAAACTGTTTTTT.